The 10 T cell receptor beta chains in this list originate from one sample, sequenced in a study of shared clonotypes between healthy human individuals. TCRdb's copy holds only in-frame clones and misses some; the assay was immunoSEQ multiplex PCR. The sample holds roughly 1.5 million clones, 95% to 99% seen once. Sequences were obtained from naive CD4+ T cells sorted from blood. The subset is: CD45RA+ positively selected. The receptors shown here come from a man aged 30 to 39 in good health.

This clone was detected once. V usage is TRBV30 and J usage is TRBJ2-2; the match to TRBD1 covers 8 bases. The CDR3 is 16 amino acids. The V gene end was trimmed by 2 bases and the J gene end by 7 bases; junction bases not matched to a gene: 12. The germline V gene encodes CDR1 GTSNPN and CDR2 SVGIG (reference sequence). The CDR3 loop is CAWSPRSRGRFGELFF. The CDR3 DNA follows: TGTGCCTGGAGTCCGAGGAGCAGGGGGCGCTTCGGGGAGCTGTTTTTT.

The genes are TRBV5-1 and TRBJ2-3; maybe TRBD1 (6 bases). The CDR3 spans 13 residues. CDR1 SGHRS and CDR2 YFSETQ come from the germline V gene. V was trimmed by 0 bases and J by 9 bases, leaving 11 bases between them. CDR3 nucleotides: TGCGCCAGCAGCTTGGATCTTGGGGGCACGCAGTATTTT. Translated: CASSLDLGGTQYF.

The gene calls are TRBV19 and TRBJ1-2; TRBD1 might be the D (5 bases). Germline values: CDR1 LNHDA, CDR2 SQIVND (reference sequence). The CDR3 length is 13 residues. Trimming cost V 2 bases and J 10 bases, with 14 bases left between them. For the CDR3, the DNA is TGTGCCAGTAGTATAAGGGGTTCGACAGCCTACACCTTC. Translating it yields CASSIRGSTAYTF.

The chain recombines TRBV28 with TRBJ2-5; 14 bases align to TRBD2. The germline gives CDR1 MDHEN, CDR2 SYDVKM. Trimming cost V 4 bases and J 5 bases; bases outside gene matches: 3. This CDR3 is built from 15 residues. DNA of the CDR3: TGTGCCAGCAGTTCGGGACTAGCGGGAGTGGAGACCCAGTACTTC. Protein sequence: CASSSGLAGVETQYF.

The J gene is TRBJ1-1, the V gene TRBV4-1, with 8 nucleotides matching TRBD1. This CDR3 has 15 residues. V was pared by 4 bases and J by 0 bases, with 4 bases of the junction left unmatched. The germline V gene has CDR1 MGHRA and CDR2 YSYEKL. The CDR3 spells CASSPRTGMNTEAFF. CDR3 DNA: TGCGCCAGCAGCCCGAGGACAGGGATGAACACTGAAGCTTTCTTT.

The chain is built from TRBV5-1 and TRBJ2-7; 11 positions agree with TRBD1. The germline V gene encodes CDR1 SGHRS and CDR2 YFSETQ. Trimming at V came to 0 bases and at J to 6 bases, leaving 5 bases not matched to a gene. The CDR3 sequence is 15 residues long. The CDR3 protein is CASSLEDRGRLEQYF. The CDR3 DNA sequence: TGCGCCAGCAGCTTGGAGGACAGGGGGCGCCTCGAGCAGTACTTC. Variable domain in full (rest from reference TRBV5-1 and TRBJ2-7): KAGVTQTPRYLIKTRGQQVTLSCSPISGHRSVSWYQQTPGQGLQFLFEYFSETQRNKGNFPGRFSGRQFSNSRSEMNVSTLELGDSALYLCASSLEDRGRLEQYFGPGTRLTVT.

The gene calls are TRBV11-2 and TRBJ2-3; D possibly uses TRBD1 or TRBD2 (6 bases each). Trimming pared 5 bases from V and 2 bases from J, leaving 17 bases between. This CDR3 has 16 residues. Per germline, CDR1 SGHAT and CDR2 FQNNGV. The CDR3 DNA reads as TGTGCCAGCAGCCTGCGACAGGCGGGATTCACAGATACGCAGTATTTT. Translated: CASSLRQAGFTDTQYF.

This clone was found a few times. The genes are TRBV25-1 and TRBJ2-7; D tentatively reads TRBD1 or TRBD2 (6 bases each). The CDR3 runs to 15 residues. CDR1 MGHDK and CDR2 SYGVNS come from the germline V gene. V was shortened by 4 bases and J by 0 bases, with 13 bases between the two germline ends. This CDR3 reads CASSGRGHNSYEQYF. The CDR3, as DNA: TGTGCCAGCAGTGGGAGGGGACACAACTCCTACGAGCAGTACTTC.

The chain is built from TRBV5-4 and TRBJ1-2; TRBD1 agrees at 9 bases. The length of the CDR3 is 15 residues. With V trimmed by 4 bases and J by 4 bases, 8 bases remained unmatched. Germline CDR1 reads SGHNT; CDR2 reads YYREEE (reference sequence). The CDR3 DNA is TGTGCCAGCAGCAAAAGGACAGGGGAAGGCTATGGCTACACCTTC. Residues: CASSKRTGEGYGYTF.

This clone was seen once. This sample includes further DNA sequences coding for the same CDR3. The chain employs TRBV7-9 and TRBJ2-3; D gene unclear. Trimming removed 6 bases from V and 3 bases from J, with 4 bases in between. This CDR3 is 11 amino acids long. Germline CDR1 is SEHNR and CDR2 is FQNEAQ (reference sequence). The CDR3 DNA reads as TGTGCCAGCAGGGGGACAGATACGCAGTATTTT. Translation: CASRGTDTQYF.